Below are 28 T cell receptor beta chains sequenced from a single sample in a study of a mutant IDH1 vaccine in newly diagnosed glioma. Only in-frame clones appear in the TCRdb table, and some are missing; sequencing was by immunoSEQ multiplex PCR. Of tens of thousands of clones in the sample, 65% to 90% were seen once. Time point denoted: week 47, end of study. Each dose of the vaccine consisted of 300 ug of mutant IDH1 20-mer peptide, with topical imiquimod. Antigen specificity for these receptors is unknown. Sample: PBMCs, taken from a glioma patient whose treatment included an IDH1 peptide vaccine. The receptors come from a man between 18 and 35 years old with glioma. Some clones in this sample may be carry-over from other donors' samples.

This chain links TRBV27 with TRBJ1-1; D is possibly TRBD1 (5 bases). V gave up 3 bases and J gave up 0 bases, with 11 bases separating them. Germline V gives CDR1 MNHEY, CDR2 SMNVEV (reference sequence). This CDR3 is 15 amino acids long. The CDR3 is CASSLGGSMNTEAFF. The DNA of the CDR3 is TGTGCCAGCAGTTTGGGGGGATCTATGAACACTGAAGCTTTCTTT.

The chain is built from TRBV2 and TRBJ1-4, with 9 bases matching TRBD1. The CDR3 sequence is 14 residues long. Per germline, CDR1 SNHLY and CDR2 FYNNEI. Trimming cost V 6 bases and J 6 bases; bases outside gene matches: 5. The CDR3 loop is CASRDRTGDEKLFF. CDR3 bases: TGTGCCAGCAGGGACCGGACAGGGGATGAAAAACTGTTTTTT.

This chain joins TRBV4-3 and TRBJ1-1; 8 bases line up with TRBD1. Germline V gene sequence: CDR1 LGHNA, CDR2 YSLEER. The length of the CDR3 is 16 residues. V shed 0 bases, J shed 3 bases, and the junction held 6 bases outside the gene matches. CDR3: CASSQEPNRGYTEAFF. Here the CDR3 DNA reads TGCGCCAGCAGCCAAGAGCCTAACAGGGGGTACACTGAAGCTTTCTTT.

The gene calls are TRBV7-2 and TRBJ1-4; 10 bases agree with TRBD1. CDR1 is SGHTA, CDR2 FQGNSA, per germline. J was trimmed by 8 bases and V by 3 bases; bases with no gene match: 3. The CDR3 has 14 residues. The CDR3 sequence: CASSFKTGGEKLFF. The CDR3 nucleotides read TGTGCCAGCAGCTTCAAGACAGGGGGCGAAAAACTGTTTTTT.

This chain uses TRBV7-9 with TRBJ1-1; TRBD1 is a possible D gene (6 bases). Trimming pared 8 bases from V and 6 bases from J, leaving 25 bases between. CDR1 and CDR2 from the germline V gene are SEHNR and FQNEAQ (reference sequence). CDR3 size: 16 residues. CDR3 DNA sequence: TGTGCCAGCGGCCCCCTGCAAGGGGGGCGGTACGCTGAAGCTTTCTTT. It yields the protein CASGPLQGGRYAEAFF.

The gene calls are TRBV6-5 and TRBJ2-2; 9 bases are shared with TRBD1. The junction had 8 bases not matched to a gene; V was cut back by 8 bases and J by 4 bases. Germline CDR1 and CDR2: MNHEY and SVGAGI. This CDR3 spans 15 amino acids. CDR3: CASALRTGVTGELFF. CDR3 nucleotides: TGTGCCAGCGCGTTGAGGACAGGGGTCACCGGGGAGCTGTTTTTT.

This chain links TRBV10-3 with TRBJ2-1; D possibly corresponds to TRBD1 (6 bases). The CDR3 is made up of 13 amino acids. V was trimmed by 7 bases and J by 4 bases, leaving 11 bases between them. The germline gives CDR1 ENHRY, CDR2 SYGVKD. The CDR3 loop reads CAITEGTYNEQFF. The CDR3 bases are TGTGCCATCACCGAGGGGACATACAATGAGCAGTTCTTC.

The rearrangement joins TRBV4-1 to TRBJ2-1; 8 nucleotides align to TRBD2. The ends lost 4 bases at V and 4 bases at J; junction bases unmatched: 12. This CDR3 has 17 amino acids. Germline CDR1 reads MGHRA; CDR2 reads YSYEKL. CDR3 DNA: TGCGCCAGCAGCCCCCGGGAAGCGGGGGTTTCGTACAATGAGCAGTTCTTC. Its protein is CASSPREAGVSYNEQFF.

The rearrangement joins TRBV29-1 to TRBJ1-4, with D tentatively TRBD1 (6 bases). Trimming stripped 4 bases from V and 8 bases from J, with 20 bases between. In germline, CDR1 is SQVTM, CDR2 ANQGSEA. The CDR3 loop spans 15 amino acids. CDR3 sequence reads: CSVAERADSGEKLFF. In nucleotides, the CDR3 is TGCAGCGTTGCTGAGAGAGCGGACAGCGGAGAAAAACTGTTTTTT.

This chain uses TRBV19 with TRBJ2-3, with no clear D. Trimming took off 2 bases at V and 2 bases at J, with 11 bases between the two ends. The CDR3 has 15 amino acids. Germline CDR1 reads LNHDA; CDR2 reads SQIVND (reference sequence). The DNA of the CDR3 is TGTGCCAGTAGTATATGGGCGAGCTACACAGATACGCAGTATTTT. Encoded protein: CASSIWASYTDTQYF.

J is TRBJ1-6 and V is TRBV27; no definite D call. V gave up 5 bases and J gave up 10 bases, with 12 bases separating them. The CDR3 length is 13 residues. The V gene's germline CDR1 is MNHEY and CDR2 SMNVEV (reference sequence). CDR3 DNA: TGTGCCAGCAGTAGCACACCCACCTCACCCCTCCACTTT. Amino acid sequence: CASSSTPTSPLHF.

This clone was detected once. The rearrangement uses TRBV5-1 and TRBJ1-4; D remains ambiguous. Germline loops: CDR1 SGHRS, CDR2 YFSETQ. This CDR3 region has 15 residues. V gave up 1 base and J gave up 0 bases, with 7 bases separating them. CDR3 in amino acids: CASSLTPTTNEKLFF. The CDR3 DNA is TGCGCCAGCAGCTTGACCCCCACAACTAATGAAAAACTGTTTTTT.

The rearrangement joins TRBV11-2 to TRBJ1-6, with D uncertain. V was pared by 4 bases and J by 6 bases, with 4 bases between. The CDR3 loop spans 12 amino acids. Per germline, CDR1 SGHAT and CDR2 FQNNGV. CDR3 protein: CASSSVNSPLHF. The CDR3 region has the DNA TGTGCCAGCAGCTCCGTTAATTCACCCCTCCACTTT.

V is TRBV9 and J is TRBJ1-5; possible D gene TRBD1, 5 bases. The CDR3 contains 14 residues. Germline V gene lookup returns CDR1 SGDLS and CDR2 YYNGEE. V lost 0 bases and J lost 9, with 13 bases in between. The CDR3 loop reads CASSVAPGKGPQHF. CDR3 in DNA: TGTGCCAGCAGCGTAGCTCCAGGGAAAGGGCCCCAGCATTTT. The full variable domain, with the rest looked up from reference TRBV9 and TRBJ1-5, is DSGVTQTPKHLITATGQRVTLRCSPRSGDLSVYWYQQSLDQGLQFLIQYYNGEERAKGNILERFSAQQFPDLHSELNLSSLELGDSALYFCASSVAPGKGPQHFGDGTRLSIL.

The chain has TRBV13 and TRBJ1-3; D ambiguous. V was shortened by 0 bases and J by 0 bases, with 12 bases between the two germline ends. The CDR3 contains 17 residues. Germline CDR1 reads PRHDT; CDR2 reads FYEKMQ (reference sequence). This CDR3 reads CASSLGFATHSGNTIYF. As DNA, the CDR3 is TGTGCCAGCAGCTTAGGGTTTGCGACTCACTCTGGAAACACCATATATTTT.

The genes are TRBV10-3 and TRBJ2-2; TRBD1 might be the D (6 bases). V was pared by 5 bases and J by 0 bases, with 13 bases between. There are 16 residues in the CDR3. Germline assignment: CDR1 ENHRY and CDR2 SYGVKD. CDR3 in DNA: TGTGCCATCAGTACAGGGACCTTATCGAACACCGGGGAGCTGTTTTTT. Amino acids: CAISTGTLSNTGELFF.

CDR3 in amino acids: CASSVRPAGNTGELFF. The CDR3, as DNA: TGTGCCAGCAGCGTTCGTCCAGCGGGGAACACCGGGGAGCTGTTTTTT. This sequence joins TRBV9 and TRBJ2-2; possibly TRBD2 for D (6 bases). This CDR3 has 16 residues. The germline V and J ends were trimmed by 2 bases and 1 base, with 12 bases remaining between them. Germline values: CDR1 SGDLS, CDR2 YYNGEE.

The chain uses TRBV19 and TRBJ1-1; TRBD1 matches 7 bases. V lost 5 bases to trimming and J lost 5 bases; unmatched junction nucleotides: 8. CDR1 and CDR2 (germline): LNHDA, SQIVND (reference sequence). The CDR3 extends over 14 amino acids. Here the CDR3 DNA reads TGTGCCAGTAGTTGGCCGACAGGGCGAACTGAAGCTTTCTTT. Translating gives CASSWPTGRTEAFF. Full variable domain (rest looked up from reference TRBV19 and TRBJ1-1): DGGITQSPKYLFRKEGQNVTLSCEQNLNHDAMYWYRQDPGQGLRLIYYSQIVNDFQKGDIAEGYSVSREKKESFPLTVTSAQKNPTAFYLCASSWPTGRTEAFFGQGTRLTVV.

The chain joins TRBV7-9 to TRBJ1-2, with 9 nucleotides matching TRBD1. The length of the CDR3 is 16 residues. Trimming cost V 4 bases and J 6 bases; bases outside gene matches: 12. Germline values: CDR1 SEHNR, CDR2 FQNEAQ (reference sequence). CDR3 in DNA: TGTGCCAGCAGCTCGGATAATCGACAGGGGGGCCATGGCTACACCTTC. As protein: CASSSDNRQGGHGYTF.

The chain uses TRBV4-1 and TRBJ1-6; 7 nucleotides match TRBD1. This CDR3 spans 16 amino acids. J was trimmed by 5 bases and V by 3 bases; bases with no gene match: 7. The germline gives CDR1 MGHRA, CDR2 YSYEKL. CDR3 region: CASSQLGTENNSPLHF. The CDR3 nucleotides are TGCGCCAGCAGCCAGCTCGGGACAGAGAATAATTCACCCCTCCACTTT.

The gene calls are TRBV5-5 and TRBJ1-1; D call uncertain. Trimming took off 0 bases at V and 2 bases at J, with 5 bases between the two ends. Germline loops: CDR1 SGHKS, CDR2 YYEKEE (reference sequence). The CDR3 covers 13 residues. CDR3: CASSLGTNTEAFF. CDR3 DNA sequence: TGTGCCAGCAGCTTGGGCACAAACACTGAAGCTTTCTTT.

The chain employs TRBV19 and TRBJ2-3, with D possibly TRBD1 on 6 matching bases. CDR1 LNHDA and CDR2 SQIVND come from the germline V gene (reference sequence). Trimming pared 2 bases from V and 6 bases from J, leaving 12 bases between. The length of the CDR3 is 14 residues. CDR3 residues: CASSIQAGEDTQYF. DNA for the CDR3: TGTGCCAGTAGTATACAGGCAGGGGAGGATACGCAGTATTTT. The full variable domain, completed using reference TRBV19 and TRBJ2-3, is DGGITQSPKYLFRKEGQNVTLSCEQNLNHDAMYWYRQDPGQGLRLIYYSQIVNDFQKGDIAEGYSVSREKKESFPLTVTSAQKNPTAFYLCASSIQAGEDTQYFGPGTRLTVL.

The V and J genes are TRBV6-1 and TRBJ1-5; 7 positions match TRBD1. The V and J ends lost 4 bases and 1 base, in that order; junction bases with no gene match: 1. Germline V lookup: CDR1 MNHNS, CDR2 SASEGT. The CDR3 runs 14 residues. This CDR3 is CASSGGQSNQPQHF. In DNA form, the CDR3 reads TGTGCCAGCAGTGGGGGACAGAGCAATCAGCCCCAGCATTTT.

V gene TRBV19 combines with J gene TRBJ2-7, with a tentative D call TRBD1 (7 bases). Germline V lookup: CDR1 LNHDA, CDR2 SQIVND (reference sequence). The CDR3 spans 14 residues. Trimming removed 6 bases from V and 4 bases from J, with 16 bases in between. This chain's CDR3 is CASRRRGQHYEQYF. CDR3 nucleotides: TGTGCCAGTAGAAGGAGGGGGCAGCATTACGAGCAGTACTTC.

The chain has TRBV6-1 and TRBJ1-2, with D possibly matching TRBD1 (5 bases). The CDR3 covers 16 residues. Trimming took 4 bases from V and 0 from J, leaving 15 bases between them. Germline-derived CDR1 and CDR2 are MNHNS and SASEGT. CDR3 DNA: TGTGCCAGCAGTGCTAACACCAGGGTTCCTAACTATGGCTACACCTTC. This gives the protein CASSANTRVPNYGYTF.

V and J are TRBV5-1 and TRBJ2-1, with 7 bases that match TRBD1. Losses at the gene ends were 2 bases for V and 6 bases for J; bases not matched to a gene: 11. CDR3 length equals 16 residues. CDR1 SGHRS and CDR2 YFSETQ come from the germline V gene. The CDR3 sequence is CASSLRATGPGNEQFF. In DNA, the CDR3 is TGCGCCAGCAGCTTAAGGGCGACAGGGCCGGGCAATGAGCAGTTCTTC.

The chain uses TRBV6-1 and TRBJ1-5, with no clear D. CDR3 length: 12 residues. V was clipped by 9 bases and J by 4 bases, with 10 bases between them. From germline, CDR1 is MNHNS and CDR2 SASEGT. In nucleotides, the CDR3 is TGTGCCAGTCTGGTGGGGAATCAGCCCCAGCATTTT. Translated: CASLVGNQPQHF.

The chain couples TRBV2 to TRBJ1-1; 7 bases are a match to TRBD1. CDR3 length equals 14 residues. V shed 5 bases and J 4 bases; nucleotides not matched to a gene: 7. Germline CDR1 and CDR2: SNHLY and FYNNEI. CDR3 in amino acids: CASSTGAVSTEAFF. In DNA, the CDR3 is TGTGCCAGCAGTACAGGGGCCGTGAGCACTGAAGCTTTCTTT.